This TCR beta chain was found in a study of blood T cells in healthy people across ages. Points from the study as a whole: The study found more naive CD4+ cells and higher diversity in long-lived than aged donors. Estimated diversity that came from one million T cells was considered an underestimate. Because sorting was not performed, PBMCs prevented conclusive naive versus antigen-experienced comparison.

V gave up 7 bases and J gave up 6 bases; unmatched junction bases: 6. CDR3 size: 12 residues. Germline CDR1 MNHEY, CDR2 SMNVEV (reference sequence). Turning to this clonotype: Its target is not known.

Alongside a J-beta primer mix, a sample-barcoded 5' primer served in a second PCR lasting about 6 to 11 cycles. Each CDR3 protein gets one entry after TCRdb re-called the 5' RACE reads with MiXCR. The sample has hundreds of thousands of distinct CDR3 sequences, roughly three fifths seen once. Extraction of total RNA produced a minimum of 5.5 micrograms from each sample. Material: blood. The origin of this receptor is a man aged 40-49 years in good health. This sequence joins TRBV27 and TRBJ2-7; 7 bases map to TRBD1. CDR3 bases: TGTGCCAGCACTAACACAGGGGCCGAGCAGTACTTC. It translates to CASTNTGAEQYF.